The entry below describes one T cell receptor (beta chain). What it recognizes is unknown. Between the trimmed V and J ends, which lost 4 bases and 0 bases, there was a span of 5 bases. Germline V CDR1 and CDR2: SGHDT, YYEEEE. The CDR3 covers 14 residues. This specimen comes from a study of siplizumab effects on memory and regulatory T cells. Around 94,000 TCR templates underwent assay in each sample. Clones were read by immunoSEQ multiplex PCR, and TCRdb kept only the in-frame ones, dropping some. Altogether 85,000 to 130,000 clones are present, roughly 92% being singletons, with the ten largest covering approximately 0.58%. General study findings and limits: Most alloreactive clones went unmapped to unstimulated subsets; only a minor fraction mapped. Greater diversity than memory cells seemed evident in naive T cells, which also appeared to be major alloresponse contributors.

Sequenced input: Tregs sorted from blood. The chain is built from TRBV5-6 and TRBJ2-6; D not resolved. The receptor was isolated from a human donor in good health. CDR3 in amino acids: CASSASSGANVLTF. CDR3 nucleotide sequence: TGTGCCAGCAGCGCTAGCTCTGGGGCCAACGTCCTGACTTTC.